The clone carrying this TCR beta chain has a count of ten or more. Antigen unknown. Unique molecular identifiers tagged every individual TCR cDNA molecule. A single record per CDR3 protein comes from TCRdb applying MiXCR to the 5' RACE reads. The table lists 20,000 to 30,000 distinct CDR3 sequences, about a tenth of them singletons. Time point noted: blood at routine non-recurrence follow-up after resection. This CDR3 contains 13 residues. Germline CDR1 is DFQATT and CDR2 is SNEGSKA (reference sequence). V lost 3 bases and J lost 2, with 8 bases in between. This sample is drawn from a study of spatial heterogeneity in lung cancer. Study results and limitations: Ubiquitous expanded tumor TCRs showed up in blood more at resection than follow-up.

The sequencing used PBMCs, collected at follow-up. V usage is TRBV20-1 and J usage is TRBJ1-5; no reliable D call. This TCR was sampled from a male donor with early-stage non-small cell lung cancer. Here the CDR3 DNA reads TGCAGTGCTAGGGAGTCAGGCAATCAGCCCCAGCATTTT. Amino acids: CSARESGNQPQHF.